What follows are 21 T cell receptor beta chains derived from one specimen sequenced in a study of T cells in Graves' hyperthyroidism and ophthalmopathy. The source material, RNA transcripts, was used to amplify TCR beta CDR3 regions. The HTBI set primed first-round TCR CDR3 RT-PCR. TCRdb redid the calling of the multiplex PCR reads with MiXCR, one entry per CDR3 protein. Here the sample spans approximately 430,000 distinct CDR3 sequences, roughly 14% being singletons. The sequencing input was blood. The receptors here all came from a woman younger than 30 with Graves' hyperthyroidism.

This clonotype was seen more than once but under ten times. The J gene is TRBJ1-1, the V gene TRBV5-6; a possible D gene is TRBD1 (6 bases). The CDR3 consists of 14 residues. Trimming took off 4 bases at V and 1 base at J, with 11 bases between the two ends. Germline CDR1 reads SGHDT; CDR2 reads YYEEEE. The CDR3 reads CASSHGQRNTEAFF. The DNA of the CDR3 is TGTGCCAGCAGCCACGGACAGAGGAACACTGAAGCTTTCTTT.

This clonotype was seen just once. This sequence joins TRBV5-1 and TRBJ2-6; possibly TRBD1 for D (6 bases). This CDR3 has 20 amino acids. V was shortened by 1 base and J by 2 bases, with 22 bases between the two germline ends. Germline V CDR1 and CDR2: SGHRS, YFSETQ. For the CDR3, the DNA is TGCGCCAGCAGCTTGAGCCTATCAGACACAGGGCGGGCTGGGGCCAACGTCCTGACTTTC. It specifies CASSLSLSDTGRAGANVLTF. Drawing the rest from reference TRBV5-1 and TRBJ2-6, the complete variable domain is KAGVTQTPRYLIKTRGQQVTLSCSPISGHRSVSWYQQTPGQGLQFLFEYFSETQRNKGNFPGRFSGRQFSNSRSEMNVSTLELGDSALYLCASSLSLSDTGRAGANVLTFGAGSRLTVL.

This clonotype was seen at least ten times. The V call is TRBV7-2, the J call TRBJ1-1; no clear D. Per germline, CDR1 SGHTA and CDR2 FQGNSA. This CDR3 has 14 amino acids. V was cut by 0 bases and J by 1 base, with 6 bases left in between. The CDR3 nucleotides read TGTGCCAGCAGCTTAGCGTTCACGAACACTGAAGCTTTCTTT. It encodes CASSLAFTNTEAFF.

Concerning this clonotype itself: The conserved phenylalanine or tryptophan is not found at the CDR3 terminus, so this likely reflects a read error. The J gene is TRBJ1-5, the V gene TRBV12-3 or TRBV12-4; 7 bases align to TRBD1. CDR3 length: 16 residues. Trimming took 5 bases from V and 0 from J; bases not matched to a gene: 7. The CDR3 reads CASSTGESLSNQPQHL. The CDR3 DNA reads as TGTGCCAGCAGTACAGGGGAGTCCCTTAGCAATCAGCCCCAGCATCTT.

The rearrangement uses TRBV6-1 and TRBJ2-5; a weak D match, TRBD2 (6 bases). This CDR3 spans 15 amino acids. Trimming took 6 bases from V and 6 from J, leaving 20 bases between them. Germline V lookup: CDR1 MNHNS, CDR2 SASEGT. CDR3 in amino acids: CASRDYGPPKKTQYF. CDR3 bases: TGTGCCAGCAGGGACTATGGCCCTCCCAAAAAGACCCAGTACTTC.

This clonotype was seen at least ten times. This CDR3 reads CASSLISGGNEQFF. The CDR3, as DNA: TGTGCCAGCAGCTTAATTTCCGGGGGGAATGAGCAGTTCTTC. V and J are TRBV11-1 and TRBJ2-1, with 7 bases that match TRBD2. V lost 2 bases to trimming and J lost 7 bases; unmatched junction nucleotides: 5. CDR1 is SGHAT and CDR2 is FQDESV in the germline V gene (reference sequence). The CDR3 length is 14 residues.

The table lists this clonotype with many counts. The gene calls are TRBV11-2 and TRBJ1-5; 8 bases fit TRBD1. The CDR3 loop spans 16 amino acids. Trimming took 5 bases from V and 1 from J; bases not matched to a gene: 7. CDR1 SGHAT and CDR2 FQNNGV come from the germline V gene. The CDR3 here is CASSPGQGVSNQPQHF. CDR3 sequence (DNA): TGTGCCAGCAGCCCTGGACAGGGCGTCAGCAATCAGCCCCAGCATTTT. Together with reference TRBV11-2 and TRBJ1-5, the CDR3 gives the full variable domain: EAGVAQSPRYKIIEKRQSVAFWCNPISGHATLYWYQQILGQGPKLLIQFQNNGVVDDSQLPKDRFSAERLKGVDSTLKIQPAKLEDSAVYLCASSPGQGVSNQPQHFGDGTRLSIL.

This clonotype has ten or more counts. The chain couples TRBV10-3 to TRBJ2-5; TRBD2 is a possible D gene (6 bases). CDR1 and CDR2 (germline): ENHRY, SYGVKD. The CDR3 sequence is 13 residues long. Trimming removed 6 bases at V and 5 bases at J, with 13 bases between. The CDR3: CAISYGGVETQYF. As DNA, the CDR3 is TGTGCCATCAGCTACGGGGGAGTGGAGACCCAGTACTTC.

The V call is TRBV28, the J call TRBJ2-4; 8 nucleotides line up with TRBD1. Trimming cost V 7 bases and J 2 bases; bases outside gene matches: 7. CDR1 and CDR2 from the germline V gene are MDHEN and SYDVKM. The CDR3 runs 15 residues. The CDR3 is CASTPTGGPKNIQYF. The CDR3 nucleotides read TGTGCCAGCACCCCCACAGGGGGACCCAAAAACATTCAGTACTTC.

In its sample, this clonotype was seen many times. The chain employs TRBV2 and TRBJ2-3, with TRBD2 identical over 7 bases. V dropped 7 bases and J dropped 5; count of bases not matched to a gene: 12. In germline, CDR1 is SNHLY, CDR2 FYNNEI. The CDR3 covers 15 residues. CDR3 sequence (DNA): TGTGCCAGCACCAACCTAGCGGCCTACGGAGATACGCAGTATTTT. As protein: CASTNLAAYGDTQYF.

The chain links TRBV5-1 to TRBJ1-5; possibly TRBD1 for D (5 bases). Trimming shortened V by 1 base and J by 2 bases, and 10 bases separated the two germline ends. Germline CDR1 is SGHRS and CDR2 is YFSETQ. The CDR3 extends over 15 amino acids. In DNA form, the CDR3 reads TGCGCCAGCAGCTTGCTGGGGACTGGCAATCAGCCCCAGCATTTT. Its protein product is CASSLLGTGNQPQHF.

The chain combines TRBV4-1 with TRBJ2-7; TRBD1 agrees at 8 bases. The germline gives CDR1 MGHRA, CDR2 YSYEKL. This CDR3 is 15 amino acids long. V gave up 5 bases and J gave up 2 bases; unmatched junction bases: 8. This chain's CDR3 is CASSTGQGTAYEQYF. The DNA of the CDR3 is TGCGCCAGCAGCACCGGACAGGGCACAGCCTACGAGCAGTACTTC.

This clonotype was counted a few times. The chain links TRBV27 to TRBJ1-2, with a weak D call TRBD1 (5 bases). With 4 bases removed from V and 8 bases from J, the gap between germline ends came to 14 bases. This CDR3 contains 13 residues. Germline V gene lookup returns CDR1 MNHEY and CDR2 SMNVEV (reference sequence). CDR3 in DNA: TGTGCCAGCAGTTATAATGAGCGGGGCGGCTACACCTTC. It translates to CASSYNERGGYTF.

This clonotype was detected ten times or more. V usage is TRBV28 and J usage is TRBJ1-5; a weak D match, TRBD1 (5 bases). CDR1 MDHEN and CDR2 SYDVKM come from the germline V gene. Trimming took off 1 base at V and 1 base at J, with 8 bases between the two ends. The length of the CDR3 is 15 residues. The CDR3 is CASSLLGTSNQPQHF. As DNA, the CDR3 is TGTGCCAGCAGTTTATTGGGGACCAGCAATCAGCCCCAGCATTTT.

The CDR3 DNA reads TGCAGTGCTAGCCGGGGGATGGGGGAGCTGTTTTTT. It yields the protein CSASRGMGELFF. The chain carries TRBV20-1 and TRBJ2-2, with D perhaps matching TRBD2 (6 bases). The CDR3 is made up of 12 amino acids. V was clipped by 3 bases and J by 8 bases, with 10 bases between them. The germline gives CDR1 DFQATT, CDR2 SNEGSKA (reference sequence).

V gene TRBV28 combines with J gene TRBJ1-4; perhaps TRBD1 as D (5 bases). The CDR3 length is 13 residues. V lost 8 bases, J lost 8 bases, and 15 bases lay in between. Germline V CDR1 and CDR2: MDHEN, SYDVKM. DNA for the CDR3: TGTGCCAGCGAGGGAAGGAGGGGCGAAAAACTGTTTTTT. This gives the protein CASEGRRGEKLFF. The whole variable domain, remainder taken from reference TRBV28 and TRBJ1-4, is DVKVTQSSRYLVKRTGEKVFLECVQDMDHENMFWYRQDPGLGLRLIYFSYDVKMKEKGDIPEGYSVSREKKERFSLILESASTNQTSMYLCASEGRRGEKLFFGSGTQLSVL.

The V gene is TRBV3-1, the J gene TRBJ2-5, with 13 positions matching TRBD2. The trim removed 3 bases at V and 6 bases at J, leaving 13 bases unmatched. The V gene's germline CDR1 is LGHDT and CDR2 YNNKEL (reference sequence). The CDR3 consists of 18 residues. The CDR3 nucleotides are TGTGCCAGCAGCCAGCGGACTAGCGGGAGCGCCGGTGTAAAGACCCAGTACTTC. Translating it yields CASSQRTSGSAGVKTQYF.

A remark on this clonotype: Possible read error: a much larger clone is one base away. The chain carries TRBV29-1 and TRBJ1-6; 7 bases line up with TRBD1. This CDR3 has 13 amino acids. Germline-derived CDR1 and CDR2 are SQVTM and ANQGSEA. With V trimmed by 4 bases and J by 8 bases, 5 bases remained unmatched. The CDR3 loop is CSVAAGGDSPLHF. For the CDR3, the DNA is TGCAGCGTTGCCGCAGGGGGGGATTCACCCCTCCACTTT.

The CDR3 here is CASSWQSGGETQYF. The CDR3 bases are TGTGCCAGCAGCTGGCAGAGCGGAGGAGAGACCCAGTACTTC. The chain is built from TRBV7-2 and TRBJ2-5, with D perhaps TRBD2 (5 bases). V lost 4 bases and J 4 bases, leaving 13 bases between the germline ends. This CDR3 comprises 14 residues. Germline CDR1 SGHTA, CDR2 FQGNSA.

J is TRBJ2-1 and V is TRBV19; D not certain. With 3 bases removed from V and 8 bases from J, the gap between germline ends came to 11 bases. From germline, CDR1 is LNHDA and CDR2 SQIVND (reference sequence). The CDR3 runs 13 residues. As DNA, the CDR3 is TGTGCCAGTAGTATGTTGGTACGAGATGAGCAGTTCTTC. Encoded protein: CASSMLVRDEQFF.

This clonotype was seen a handful of times. The chain combines TRBV19 with TRBJ1-5, with unresolved D. The CDR3 loop spans 15 amino acids. Trimming left V 2 bases short and J 4 bases short, with 12 bases between. Germline CDR1 and CDR2: LNHDA and SQIVND (reference sequence). CDR3 sequence (DNA): TGTGCCAGTAGTATACCGGGCCGAACGAATCAGCCCCAGCATTTT. It translates to CASSIPGRTNQPQHF.